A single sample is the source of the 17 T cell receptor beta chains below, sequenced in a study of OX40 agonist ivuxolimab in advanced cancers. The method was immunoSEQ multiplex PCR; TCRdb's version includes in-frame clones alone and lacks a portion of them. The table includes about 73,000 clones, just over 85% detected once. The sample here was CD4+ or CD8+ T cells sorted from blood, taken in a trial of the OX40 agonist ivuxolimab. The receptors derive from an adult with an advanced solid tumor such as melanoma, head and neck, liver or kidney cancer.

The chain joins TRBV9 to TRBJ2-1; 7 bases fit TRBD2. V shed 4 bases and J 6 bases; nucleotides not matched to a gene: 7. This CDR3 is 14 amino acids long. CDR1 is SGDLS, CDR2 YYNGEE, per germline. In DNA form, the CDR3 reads TGTGCCAGCAGCCCCGGAGTAGCGGGCAATGAGCAGTTCTTC. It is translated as CASSPGVAGNEQFF.

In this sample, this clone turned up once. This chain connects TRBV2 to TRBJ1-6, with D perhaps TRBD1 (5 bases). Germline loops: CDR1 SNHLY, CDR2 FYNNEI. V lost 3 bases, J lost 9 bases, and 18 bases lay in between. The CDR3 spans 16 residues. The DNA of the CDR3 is TGTGCCAGCAGTGATGTTAGCCGAGGGGCGCTTTCACCCCTCCACTTT. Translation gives CASSDVSRGALSPLHF. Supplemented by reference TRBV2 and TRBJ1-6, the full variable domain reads EPEVTQTPSHQVTQMGQEVILRCVPISNHLYFYWYRQILGQKVEFLVSFYNNEISEKSEIFDDQFSVERPDGSNFTLKIRSTKLEDSAMYFCASSDVSRGALSPLHFGNGTRLTVT.

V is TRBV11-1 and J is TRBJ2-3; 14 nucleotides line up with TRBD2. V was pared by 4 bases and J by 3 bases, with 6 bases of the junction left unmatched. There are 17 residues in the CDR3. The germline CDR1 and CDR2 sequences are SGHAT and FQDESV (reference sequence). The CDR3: CASSSLGLAGETDTQYF. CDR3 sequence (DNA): TGTGCCAGCAGCTCGCTGGGACTAGCGGGGGAGACAGATACGCAGTATTTT.

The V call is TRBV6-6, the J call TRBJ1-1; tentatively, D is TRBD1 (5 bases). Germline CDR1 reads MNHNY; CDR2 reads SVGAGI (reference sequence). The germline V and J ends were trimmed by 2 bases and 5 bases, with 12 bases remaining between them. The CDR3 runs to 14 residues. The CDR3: CASSYGGSGTEAFF. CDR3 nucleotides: TGTGCCAGCAGTTACGGGGGTAGCGGGACTGAAGCTTTCTTT.

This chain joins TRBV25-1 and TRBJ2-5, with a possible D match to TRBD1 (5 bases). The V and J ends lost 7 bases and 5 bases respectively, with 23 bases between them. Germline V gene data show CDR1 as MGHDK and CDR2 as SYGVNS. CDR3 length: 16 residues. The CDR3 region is CASTPPDKAGRETQYF. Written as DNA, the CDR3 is TGTGCCAGCACCCCCCCGGACAAGGCAGGGCGCGAGACCCAGTACTTC.

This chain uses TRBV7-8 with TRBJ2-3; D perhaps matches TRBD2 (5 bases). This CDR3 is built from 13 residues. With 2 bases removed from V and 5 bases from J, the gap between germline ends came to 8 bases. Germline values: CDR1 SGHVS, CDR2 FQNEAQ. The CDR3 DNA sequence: TGTGCCAGCAGCTTACGAGAGGGAGATACGCAGTATTTT. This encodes CASSLREGDTQYF.

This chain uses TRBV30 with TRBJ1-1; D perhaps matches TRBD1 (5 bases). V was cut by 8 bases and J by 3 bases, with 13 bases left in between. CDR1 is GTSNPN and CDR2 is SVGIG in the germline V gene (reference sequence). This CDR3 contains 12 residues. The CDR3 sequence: CARTGGDTEAFF. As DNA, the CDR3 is TGTGCCCGTACAGGAGGGGACACTGAAGCTTTCTTT.

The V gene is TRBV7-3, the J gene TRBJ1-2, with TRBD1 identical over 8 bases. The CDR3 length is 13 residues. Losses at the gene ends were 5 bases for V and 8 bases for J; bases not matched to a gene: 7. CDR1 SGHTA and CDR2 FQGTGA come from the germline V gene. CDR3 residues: CASSPWTGSGYTF. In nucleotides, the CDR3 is TGTGCCAGCAGCCCCTGGACAGGGAGCGGCTACACCTTC.

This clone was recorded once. The DNA of the CDR3 is TGTGCCAGCAGCGTTGCCCCGGGGAGCTCCTACGAGCAGTACTTC. It codes for CASSVAPGSSYEQYF. The chain employs TRBV9 and TRBJ2-7; D is possibly TRBD2 (5 bases). This CDR3 spans 15 amino acids. Germline assignment: CDR1 SGDLS and CDR2 YYNGEE. Trimming took off 2 bases at V and 0 bases at J, with 12 bases between the two ends.

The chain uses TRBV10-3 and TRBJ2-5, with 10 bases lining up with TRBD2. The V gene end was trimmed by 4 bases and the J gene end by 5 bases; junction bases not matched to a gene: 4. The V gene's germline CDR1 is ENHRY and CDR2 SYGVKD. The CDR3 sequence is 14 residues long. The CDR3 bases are TGTGCCATCAGTGTAGCGGGGGGTAGCGAGACCCAGTACTTC. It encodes CAISVAGGSETQYF.

CDR3 nucleotides: TGTGCCATCACCCCGGGACAGGGTTATGACGAGCAGTACTTC. Its translation: CAITPGQGYDEQYF. The chain employs TRBV10-3 and TRBJ2-5, with TRBD1 matching 9 bases. The assigned J gene may be wrong: the sequence end matches TRBJ2-7 better. The CDR3 contains 14 residues. Looked up from germline, CDR1 is ENHRY and CDR2 is SYGVKD.

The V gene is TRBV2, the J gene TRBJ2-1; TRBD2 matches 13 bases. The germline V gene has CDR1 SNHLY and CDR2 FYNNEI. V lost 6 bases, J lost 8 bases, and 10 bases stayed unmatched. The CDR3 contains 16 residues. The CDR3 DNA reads TGTGCCAGCAGAGCTACTAGCGGGGGGGCCCTCGATGAGCAGTTCTTC. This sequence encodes CASRATSGGALDEQFF.

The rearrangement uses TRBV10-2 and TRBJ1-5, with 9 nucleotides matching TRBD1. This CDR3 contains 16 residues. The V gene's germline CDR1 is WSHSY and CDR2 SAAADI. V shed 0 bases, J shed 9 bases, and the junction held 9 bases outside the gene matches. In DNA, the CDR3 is TGCGCCAGCAGTGAGTCGGGACAGGGAACCCTGATGCCCCAGCATTTT. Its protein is CASSESGQGTLMPQHF.

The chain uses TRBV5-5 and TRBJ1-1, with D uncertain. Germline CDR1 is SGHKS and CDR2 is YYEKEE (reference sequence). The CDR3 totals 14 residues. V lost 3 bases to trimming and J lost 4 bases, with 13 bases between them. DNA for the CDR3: TGTGCCAGCAGCTCTGGTCCTCAATTCACTGAAGCTTTCTTT. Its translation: CASSSGPQFTEAFF.

CDR3 nucleotide sequence: TGTGCCAGCAGCTTAGGGGCAAGCTCCTACGAGCAGTACTTC. Translating it yields CASSLGASSYEQYF. J is TRBJ2-7 and V is TRBV7-6; D not resolved. Germline values: CDR1 SGHVS, CDR2 FNYEAQ. V was trimmed by 1 base and J by 0 bases, leaving 7 bases between them. The CDR3 is made up of 14 amino acids.

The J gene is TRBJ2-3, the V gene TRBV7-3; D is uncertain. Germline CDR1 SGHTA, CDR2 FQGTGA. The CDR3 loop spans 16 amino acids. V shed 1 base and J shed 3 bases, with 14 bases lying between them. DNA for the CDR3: TGTGCCAGCAGCTTAATTGGGTTGATGGGGACAGATACGCAGTATTTT. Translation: CASSLIGLMGTDTQYF.

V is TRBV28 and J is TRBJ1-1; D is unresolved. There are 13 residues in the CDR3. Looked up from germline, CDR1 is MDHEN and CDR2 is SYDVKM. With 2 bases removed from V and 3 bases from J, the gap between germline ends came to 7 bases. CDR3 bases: TGTGCCAGCAGTTTAGGGGAGGACACTGAAGCTTTCTTT. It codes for CASSLGEDTEAFF.